This T cell receptor (beta chain) was profiled in a study of shared clonotypes between healthy human individuals. Study summary: CD8 memory received one plate per donor, CD8 naive two, CD4 memory three and CD4 naive three. Overall study results and limits: The study generally estimated greater richness for naive than memory subsets.

The table came from immunoSEQ multiplex PCR; TCRdb's copy has only in-frame clones and leaves some out. The sample has over a million clones, around 78% seen once. Adults of Caucasian background living in Nashville, Tennessee made up all donors. For this clone: Its antigen is not known.

The CDR3 spans 12 residues. With 5 bases removed from V and 1 base from J, the gap between germline ends came to 3 bases. The germline gives CDR1 SGHTA, CDR2 FQGNSA. The rearrangement links TRBV7-2 to TRBJ1-3; D remains ambiguous. Sequences were obtained from memory CD4+ T cells from PBMCs. The subset is: CD45RA-negative fraction. The receptor's source is a man aged 18 to 30 in good health. Some clones in this sample may be carry-over from other donors' samples. The DNA for the CDR3 is TGTGCCAGCAGCATTTCTGGAAACACCATATATTTT. This translates into CASSISGNTIYF.